The 19 T cell receptor beta chains below all came from one sample that was sequenced in a study of regulatory T cells in long-lasting Graves disease (dated by TCRdb to the early 2020s). Library preparation employed multiplex PCR. The sequencer was an Illumina HiSeq 4000. To build TCR beta libraries, CDR3 regions were amplified by Arm-PCR using iRepertoire HTBI primers. Using fastp at Q25 and MiXCR, TCRdb reprocessed the public reads and kept productive beta chains. Every entry covers one CDR3 protein and lists the most common genes and DNA from its rows. This sample has 550,000 to 700,000 distinct CDR3 sequences in its table, and around 15% of those were observed once. The ten largest make up around 13% of the sample. Interpreted using the paper, the time point label stands for: newly diagnosed GD, antithyroid drugs for less than 3 months. RNA was extracted from PBMCs in TRIzol for both TCR sequencing and RNA sequencing.

Separately, the same data were catalogued under a study of T cells in Graves' hyperthyroidism and ophthalmopathy.

The sample here was peripheral blood mononuclear cells (PBMCs), taken at new diagnosis, from a patient treated with antithyroid drugs. The receptors stem from a man between 18 and 29 years old with Graves disease. Donor details come from another sample of the same person, matched by shared clones.

This clonotype was recorded many times. One end of the junction does not line up with germline, which may come from a read error. The gene calls are TRBV7-2 and TRBJ2-3; the D gene could be TRBD1 or TRBD2 (6 bases each). The CDR3 spans 18 residues. Germline assignment: CDR1 SGHTA and CDR2 FQGNSA. The CDR3, as DNA: TGTGCCAGCACCTTAGATGTAGGGGGGTCGGCAAGCACAGATACGCAGTATTTT. The encoded protein is CASTLDVGGSASTDTQYF.

This chain links TRBV29-1 with TRBJ1-3, with unresolved D. CDR1 is SQVTM, CDR2 ANQGSEA, per germline. The CDR3 has 12 residues. V was trimmed by 4 bases and J by 4 bases, leaving 8 bases between them. The DNA of the CDR3 is TGCAGCGTTGGGGCACGCGGAAACACCATATATTTT. Its protein product is CSVGARGNTIYF.

The gene calls are TRBV29-1 and TRBJ2-4; 8 positions match TRBD1. The CDR3 consists of 15 residues. In germline, CDR1 is SQVTM, CDR2 ANQGSEA. Trimming removed 2 bases from V and 3 bases from J; junction bases left unmatched: 6. CDR3 bases: TGCAGCGTTGAACTCGAAGGGACAGGCAAAAACATTCAGTACTTC. This translates into CSVELEGTGKNIQYF.

The sample holds many counts of this clonotype. The V and J genes are TRBV3-1 and TRBJ1-1, with 7 nucleotides matching TRBD1. V trimming: 3 bases; J trimming: 1 base; junction bases outside the gene matches: 8. Germline V gene data show CDR1 as LGHDT and CDR2 as YNNKEL (reference sequence). The CDR3 length is 16 residues. The CDR3 DNA reads TGTGCCAGCAGCCATCACAGGGGACAGCCGAACACTGAAGCTTTCTTT. Its protein is CASSHHRGQPNTEAFF.

In this sample, this clonotype turned up many times. The V call is TRBV20-1, the J call TRBJ2-1, with 10 bases aligning to TRBD2. Germline lookup yields CDR1 DFQATT and CDR2 SNEGSKA (reference sequence). There are 15 residues in the CDR3. J lost 9 bases, V lost 3 bases, and 11 bases had no gene match. The chain's CDR3 is CSASELAGVHGEQFF. CDR3 coding DNA: TGCAGTGCTAGTGAGCTAGCGGGAGTTCATGGTGAGCAGTTCTTC.

This clonotype was recorded a few times. The V call is TRBV20-1, the J call TRBJ1-1, with 9 bases fitting TRBD1. The germline V gene encodes CDR1 DFQATT and CDR2 SNEGSKA (reference sequence). This CDR3 contains 13 residues. V shed 6 bases, J shed 1 base, and the junction held 3 bases outside the gene matches. The DNA of the CDR3 is TGCAGTGCGCGGACAGGGGCGAACACTGAAGCTTTCTTT. Encoded protein: CSARTGANTEAFF.

The genes are TRBV3-1 and TRBJ2-7, with 7 positions matching TRBD1. Germline-derived CDR1 and CDR2 are LGHDT and YNNKEL (reference sequence). Germline trimming cut 5 bases from V and 0 bases from J; bases unmatched to any gene: 7. The CDR3 sequence is 15 residues long. CDR3 sequence: CASSARQGFSYEQYF. The CDR3 DNA is TGTGCCAGCAGCGCGAGACAGGGATTCTCCTACGAGCAGTACTTC.

This clonotype occurred many times. The chain combines TRBV12-3 or TRBV12-4 with TRBJ1-5, with D perhaps TRBD1 (5 bases). V was trimmed by 6 bases and J by 14 bases, leaving 17 bases between them. This CDR3 comprises 12 residues. The CDR3 sequence is CASSSGLAGEHF. As DNA, the CDR3 is TGTGCCAGCAGCTCAGGGTTGGCGGGAGAGCATTTT.

The chain has TRBV19 and TRBJ1-1; D uncertain. Trimming pared 3 bases from V and 6 bases from J, leaving 11 bases between. The germline CDR1 and CDR2 sequences are LNHDA and SQIVND (reference sequence). The CDR3 is 13 residues long. This chain's CDR3 is CASSMGSVSEAFF. The CDR3, as DNA: TGTGCCAGTAGTATGGGCAGTGTGTCTGAAGCTTTCTTT.

On this clonotype itself: The germline gene is not matched at one end of the junction; a read error may be the cause. The chain recombines TRBV13 with TRBJ2-4, with a tentative D call TRBD1 (7 bases). Germline values: CDR1 PRHDT, CDR2 FYEKMQ (reference sequence). CDR3 length equals 16 residues. CDR3 nucleotides: TGTGCCGGCAGCCGGGGGACAGTTCTAGCCAAAAACATTCAGTACTTC. Translated: CAGSRGTVLAKNIQYF. Looking up the rest from reference TRBV13 and TRBJ2-4 gives the full variable domain: AAGVIQSPRHLIKEKRETATLKCYPIPRHDTVYWYQQGPGQDPQFLISFYEKMQSDKGSIPDRFSAQQFSDYHSELNMSSLELGDSALYFCAGSRGTVLAKNIQYFGAGTRLSVL.

This clonotype has just a few counts. The J gene is TRBJ1-1, the V gene TRBV29-1; D is perhaps TRBD1 (5 bases). Per germline, CDR1 SQVTM and CDR2 ANQGSEA. The CDR3 is made up of 11 amino acids. The germline V and J ends were trimmed by 6 bases and 8 bases, with 13 bases remaining between them. The CDR3 DNA follows: TGCAGCGTCAGAGGACAATTCGAAGCTTTCTTT. Its protein is CSVRGQFEAFF.

The J gene is TRBJ1-2, the V gene TRBV10-3; D gene ambiguous. The germline V gene encodes CDR1 ENHRY and CDR2 SYGVKD. Trimming stripped 0 bases from V and 13 bases from J, with 12 bases between. CDR3 size: 12 residues. CDR3 sequence: CAISESVLGVTF. In nucleotides, the CDR3 is TGTGCCATCAGTGAGTCGGTTCTCGGCGTCACCTTC.

The chain carries TRBV24-1 and TRBJ2-2; D is unresolved. The V gene's germline CDR1 is KGHDR and CDR2 SFDVKD. V dropped 5 bases and J dropped 7 bases, with 13 bases sitting between them. This CDR3 has 14 residues. The CDR3 nucleotides read TGTGCCACCAGTGGTACTCCTAAACGCGGGGAGCTGTTTTTT. Translating gives CATSGTPKRGELFF.

This clonotype was seen many times. This rearrangement joins TRBV2 to TRBJ2-7, with 7 nucleotides matching TRBD1. Trimming cost V 6 bases and J 0 bases; bases outside gene matches: 5. CDR1 and CDR2 (germline): SNHLY, FYNNEI. This CDR3 is 14 amino acids long. The chain's CDR3 is CASRERDSSYEQYF. CDR3 nucleotides: TGTGCCAGCAGAGAACGGGACAGCTCCTACGAGCAGTACTTC.

This clonotype was counted ten times or more. The chain has TRBV5-1 and TRBJ1-5, with D perhaps TRBD1 (5 bases). Germline V gene lookup returns CDR1 SGHRS and CDR2 YFSETQ. This CDR3 spans 14 amino acids. Trimming shortened V by 4 bases and J by 7 bases, and 15 bases separated the two germline ends. Written as DNA, the CDR3 is TGCGCCAGCAGCCCCACGGGGACGGGGCAGCCCCAGCATTTT. It yields the protein CASSPTGTGQPQHF.

As for this clonotype: One base away lies a much larger clone, so this may be a sequencing read error. The chain recombines TRBV30 with TRBJ1-1, with D unclear. The CDR3 spans 11 residues. Looked up from germline, CDR1 is GTSNPN and CDR2 is SVGIG (reference sequence). CDR3 amino acids: CPWSLWGEAFF. In DNA form, the CDR3 reads TGTCCCTGGAGTTTGTGGGGAGAAGCTTTCTTT.

Ten or more counts support this clonotype. The chain joins TRBV20-1 to TRBJ2-2, with D unresolved. Germline CDR1 DFQATT, CDR2 SNEGSKA (reference sequence). CDR3 length: 10 amino acids. V gave up 5 bases and J gave up 6 bases, with 4 bases separating them. This CDR3 is CSAWSGELFF. CDR3 in DNA: TGCAGTGCTTGGTCCGGGGAGCTGTTTTTT.

This clonotype was picked up many times. The chain carries TRBV18 and TRBJ1-1; 7 bases are shared with TRBD1. Per germline, CDR1 KGHSH and CDR2 LQKENI. The V gene end was trimmed by 5 bases and the J gene end by 2 bases; junction bases not matched to a gene: 8. The CDR3 length is 15 residues. The CDR3 DNA reads as TGTGCCAGCTCATCACAGGGGCCGACTAACACTGAAGCTTTCTTT. Translating gives CASSSQGPTNTEAFF.

A few counts support this clonotype. This rearrangement joins TRBV7-2 to TRBJ2-2; perhaps D is TRBD1 or TRBD2 (6 bases each). This CDR3 spans 18 amino acids. CDR1 and CDR2 (germline): SGHTA, FQGNSA. The ends were cut back, 0 bases at V and 4 bases at J, with 18 bases in the middle. The CDR3, as DNA: TGTGCCAGCAGCTTAGCGAAGGGGGGCTCCGGTGGCACCGGGGAGCTGTTTTTT. This codes for CASSLAKGGSGGTGELFF. The full variable domain, rest sourced from reference TRBV7-2 and TRBJ2-2, is GAGVSQSPSNKVTEKGKDVELRCDPISGHTALYWYRQSLGQGLEFLIYFQGNSAPDKSGLPSDRFSAERTGGSVSTLTIQRTQQEDSAVYLCASSLAKGGSGGTGELFFGEGSRLTVL.